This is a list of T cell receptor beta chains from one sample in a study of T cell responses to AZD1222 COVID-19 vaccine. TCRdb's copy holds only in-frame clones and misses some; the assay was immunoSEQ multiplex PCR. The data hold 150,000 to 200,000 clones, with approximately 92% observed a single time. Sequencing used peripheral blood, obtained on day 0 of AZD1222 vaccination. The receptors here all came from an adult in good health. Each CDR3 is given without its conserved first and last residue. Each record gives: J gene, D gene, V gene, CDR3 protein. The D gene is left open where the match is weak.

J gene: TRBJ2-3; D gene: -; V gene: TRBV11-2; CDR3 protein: ASSLNSGDGTDTQY
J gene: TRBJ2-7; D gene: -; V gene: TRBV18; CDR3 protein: ASSTIGYEQY
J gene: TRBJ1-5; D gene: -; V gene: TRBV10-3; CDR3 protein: AIRDSGNQPQH
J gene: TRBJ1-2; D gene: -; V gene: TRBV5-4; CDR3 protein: ASSLQGTLGGYT
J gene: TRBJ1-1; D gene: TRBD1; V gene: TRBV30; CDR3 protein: AWSVSGTGEAF
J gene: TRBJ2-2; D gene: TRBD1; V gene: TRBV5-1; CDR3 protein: ASSWPGQGNTGELF
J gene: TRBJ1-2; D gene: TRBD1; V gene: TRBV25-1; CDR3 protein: ASSVTGGYGYT
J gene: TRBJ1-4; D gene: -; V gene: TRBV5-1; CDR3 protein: ASSLVESLDEKLF
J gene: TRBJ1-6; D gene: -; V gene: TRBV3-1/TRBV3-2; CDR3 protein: ASSQVGINSPLH
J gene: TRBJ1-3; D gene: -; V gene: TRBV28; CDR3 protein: ASRQGGSGNTIY
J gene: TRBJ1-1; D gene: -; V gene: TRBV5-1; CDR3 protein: ASSLVGTEAF
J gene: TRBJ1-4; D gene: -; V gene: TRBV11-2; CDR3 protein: ASSLAASEELF
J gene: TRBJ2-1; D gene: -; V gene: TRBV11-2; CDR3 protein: ASSLGLGGNEQF
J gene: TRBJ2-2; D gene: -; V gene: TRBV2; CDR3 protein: ASTPRWVNTGELF
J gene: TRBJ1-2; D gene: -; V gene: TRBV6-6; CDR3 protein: ASNAQGYGYT
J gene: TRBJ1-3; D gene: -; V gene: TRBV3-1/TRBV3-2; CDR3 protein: ASSPGDFSGNTIY
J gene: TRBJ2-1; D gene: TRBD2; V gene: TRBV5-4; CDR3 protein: ASSLSASGGYEQF
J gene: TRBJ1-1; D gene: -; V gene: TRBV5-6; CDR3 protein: ASSLAAVEAF
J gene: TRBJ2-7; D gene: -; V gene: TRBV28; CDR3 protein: ASSPRDSAYEQY
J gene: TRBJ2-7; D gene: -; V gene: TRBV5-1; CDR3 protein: ASSLLAGTASEQY
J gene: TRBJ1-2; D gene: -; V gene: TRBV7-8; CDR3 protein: ASSLVPGYGYT
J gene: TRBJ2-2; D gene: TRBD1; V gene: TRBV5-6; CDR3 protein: ASSRTGRTTGELF
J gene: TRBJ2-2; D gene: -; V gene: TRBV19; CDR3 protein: ASSTTLYTGELF
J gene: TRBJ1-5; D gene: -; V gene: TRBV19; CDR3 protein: ASSIGGQPQH
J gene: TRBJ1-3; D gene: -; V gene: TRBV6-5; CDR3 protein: ASRPEVGRGNTIY
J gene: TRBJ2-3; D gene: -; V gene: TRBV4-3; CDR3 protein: ASSQALAGGTDTQY
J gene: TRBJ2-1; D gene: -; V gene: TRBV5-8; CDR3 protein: ASSLVQPNEQF
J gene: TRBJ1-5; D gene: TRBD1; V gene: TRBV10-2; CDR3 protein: ASSGGQGEYQPQH
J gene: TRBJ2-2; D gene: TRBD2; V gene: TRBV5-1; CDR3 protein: ATKGLAENTGELF
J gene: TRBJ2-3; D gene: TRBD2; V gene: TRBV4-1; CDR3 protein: ASSQGRTRAGGRDTQY
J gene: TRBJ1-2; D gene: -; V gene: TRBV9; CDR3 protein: ASSSDGTYGYT